The text below deals with one T cell receptor beta chain. Residents of approximately 25 US areas, aged about 18 to 100 years, made up the participants. In assigning cohorts, the study relied on participant-reported clinical history. This table comes from immunoSEQ multiplex PCR, and its TCRdb copy is limited to in-frame clones, with some not included. Of around 170,000 clones listed, 84% are singletons. This sample was included in a study of blood T cell repertoires in COVID-19. V was shortened by 4 bases and J by 2 bases, with 5 bases between the two germline ends. The CDR3 sequence is 12 residues long. Germline CDR1 and CDR2: LGHDT and YNNKEL (reference sequence).

The chain uses TRBV3-1 (or the pseudogene TRBV3-2) and TRBJ1-1; no reliable D call. The sequence derives from a woman aged 45-59 years who had recovered from COVID-19. The sequenced material came from PBMCs or T cells enriched from blood (not recorded which). The CDR3 nucleotides are TGTGCCAGCAGCCCCCCAAACACTGAAGCTTTCTTT. Translating it yields CASSPPNTEAFF.